This TCR beta chain was profiled in a study of early T cells in non-severe SARS-CoV-2 infection. This clonotype was detected many times. Attachment of unique molecular identifiers was made to individual cDNA molecules. TCRdb redid the calling of the 5' RACE reads with MiXCR, one entry per CDR3 protein. The sample lists 50,000 to 80,000 distinct CDR3 sequences, roughly 9% occurring once. The sample was whole blood, taken at baseline. The source is an adult who was a healthcare worker with PCR-confirmed SARS-CoV-2 infection or an uninfected control (not recorded which).

CDR3 sequence (DNA): TGTGCCAGCTCACAGGGGACTCCTACCTTCTCCTACGAGCAGTACTTC. This codes for CASSQGTPTFSYEQYF. The chain uses TRBV18 and TRBJ2-7; the D gene is possibly TRBD2 (6 bases). Trimming removed 4 bases from V and 0 bases from J, with 16 bases in between. Per germline, CDR1 KGHSH and CDR2 LQKENI. The CDR3 contains 16 residues.